The present TCR beta chain was sequenced within a study of technical replicates of blood from a handful of donors. Here immunoSEQ multiplex PCR was the method, and the copy in TCRdb shows in-frame clones only, minus some. This table holds 45,000 to 60,000 clones, 95% to 97% found once. V lost 4 bases and J lost 3; bases outside the gene matches: 6. Germline lookup yields CDR1 GTSNPN and CDR2 SVGIG (reference sequence). CDR3 length: 15 amino acids. The genes are TRBV30 and TRBJ2-2; 9 positions agree with TRBD2. Sequenced: T cells isolated from PBMCs. The sequence was collected from a human donor in good health. This CDR3 reads CAWMTGLAHTGELFF. The CDR3 DNA reads TGTGCCTGGATGACAGGACTAGCGCACACCGGGGAGCTGTTTTTT. Looking up the rest from reference TRBV30 and TRBJ2-2 gives the full variable domain: SQTIHQWPATLVQPVGSPLSLECTVEGTSNPNLYWYRQAAGRGLQLLFYSVGIGQISSEVPQNLSASRPQDRQFILSSKKLLLSDSGFYLCAWMTGLAHTGELFFGEGSRLTVL.